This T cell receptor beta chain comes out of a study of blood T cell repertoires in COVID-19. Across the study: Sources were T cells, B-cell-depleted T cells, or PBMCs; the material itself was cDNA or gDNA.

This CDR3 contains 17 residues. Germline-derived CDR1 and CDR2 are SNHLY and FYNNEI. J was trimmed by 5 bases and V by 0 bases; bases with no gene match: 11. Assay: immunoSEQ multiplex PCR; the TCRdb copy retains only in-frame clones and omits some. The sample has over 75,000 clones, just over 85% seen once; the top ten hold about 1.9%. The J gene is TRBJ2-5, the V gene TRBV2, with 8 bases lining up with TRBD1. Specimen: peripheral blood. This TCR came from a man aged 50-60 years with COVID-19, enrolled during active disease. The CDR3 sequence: CASSEAPPTGAVETQYF. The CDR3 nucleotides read TGTGCCAGCAGTGAAGCGCCCCCGACAGGGGCGGTGGAGACCCAGTACTTC.